One and the same sample provided the 17 T cell receptor beta chains below, sequenced in a study of blood T cell repertoires in COVID-19. Measured with immunoSEQ multiplex PCR; TCRdb has only the in-frame clones, and not every one. The sample gives 280,000 or so clones, nearly 90% of which show up once; approximately 2.9% is in the top ten. Material for sequencing was PBMCs or T cells enriched from blood (not recorded which). These receptors were collected from a woman between 45 and 60 years old who had been exposed to COVID-19.

In this sample, this clone turned up a few times. V and J are TRBV18 and TRBJ1-1, with no clear D. This CDR3 has 13 residues. The V gene's germline CDR1 is KGHSH and CDR2 LQKENI. V dropped 2 bases and J dropped 3 bases, with 7 bases sitting between them. CDR3 amino acids: CASSPMSDTEAFF. The CDR3 DNA is TGTGCCAGCTCACCAATGTCGGACACTGAAGCTTTCTTT.

In the case of this clone: Other nucleotide sequences in the sample specify the same CDR3. The chain uses TRBV28 and TRBJ1-5; D call uncertain. CDR3 length equals 14 residues. The germline CDR1 and CDR2 sequences are MDHEN and SYDVKM. Trimming took off 2 bases at V and 4 bases at J, with 9 bases between the two ends. The CDR3 loop reads CASSLGQVNQPQHF. DNA for the CDR3: TGTGCCAGCAGTTTAGGGCAGGTGAATCAGCCCCAGCATTTT.

The CDR3 sequence: CASSPSGTGLYEQYF. DNA for the CDR3: TGCGCCAGCAGCCCTTCCGGGACAGGGTTATACGAGCAGTACTTC. This chain links TRBV4-1 with TRBJ2-7; 9 positions match TRBD1. Germline V gives CDR1 MGHRA, CDR2 YSYEKL. The V segment lost 4 bases and the J segment 4 bases; nucleotides outside the gene matches: 8. This CDR3 is 15 amino acids long.

This chain uses TRBV9 with TRBJ2-5, with TRBD2 identical over 7 bases. Unmatched junction bases numbered 9, after V lost 4 bases and J lost 3 bases. The CDR3 extends over 15 amino acids. Germline V gene lookup returns CDR1 SGDLS and CDR2 YYNGEE. DNA of the CDR3: TGTGCCAGCAGCACGGGGGGAGGCAGAGAAGAGACCCAGTACTTC. The encoded protein is CASSTGGGREETQYF. The full variable domain, in which reference TRBV9 and TRBJ2-5 provide the parts outside the CDR3, is DSGVTQTPKHLITATGQRVTLRCSPRSGDLSVYWYQQSLDQGLQFLIQYYNGEERAKGNILERFSAQQFPDLHSELNLSSLELGDSALYFCASSTGGGREETQYFGPGTRLLVL.

This chain connects TRBV3-1 (or the pseudogene TRBV3-2) to TRBJ2-1; 10 bases agree with TRBD2. The CDR3 has 15 residues. The V segment lost 3 bases and the J segment 5 bases; nucleotides outside the gene matches: 4. Germline V lookup: CDR1 LGHDT, CDR2 YNNKEL (reference sequence). The DNA of the CDR3 is TGTGCCAGCAGCCATAGCGGGGGGTTCAACAATGAGCAGTTCTTC. Protein product: CASSHSGGFNNEQFF.

This sequence joins TRBV28 and TRBJ2-6, with D uncertain. Trimming took off 2 bases at V and 0 bases at J, with 8 bases between the two ends. Germline V gives CDR1 MDHEN, CDR2 SYDVKM. This CDR3 contains 16 residues. CDR3 DNA sequence: TGTGCCAGCAGTTTAAGGCGGATCTCTGGGGCCAACGTCCTGACTTTC. It encodes CASSLRRISGANVLTF.

This clone came up once. This chain connects TRBV5-1 to TRBJ2-7; 7 bases align to TRBD2. The germline gives CDR1 SGHRS, CDR2 YFSETQ. This CDR3 comprises 13 residues. V was pared by 4 bases and J by 6 bases, with 7 bases of the junction left unmatched. The CDR3 bases are TGCGCCAGCAGCCCCGGACGGGAGGTCGAGCAGTACTTC. It is translated as CASSPGREVEQYF.

The genes are TRBV6-5 and TRBJ1-2; TRBD1 aligns across 8 bases. V shed 6 bases, J shed 0 bases, and the junction held 3 bases outside the gene matches. There are 14 residues in the CDR3. Germline-derived CDR1 and CDR2 are MNHEY and SVGAGI. CDR3: CASRGQETNYGYTF. CDR3 in DNA: TGTGCCAGCAGGGGACAGGAAACTAACTATGGCTACACCTTC.

This chain's CDR3 is CSVTGGGGYTF. CDR3 in DNA: TGCAGCGTGACAGGGGGAGGTGGCTACACCTTC. This sequence joins TRBV29-1 and TRBJ1-2; TRBD1 aligns across 9 bases. CDR1 SQVTM and CDR2 ANQGSEA come from the germline V gene. Trimming took 6 bases from V and 7 from J; bases not matched to a gene: 3. This CDR3 is built from 11 residues.

The chain employs TRBV5-4 and TRBJ1-2, with D tentatively TRBD1 (6 bases). CDR3 length: 14 amino acids. Germline CDR1 and CDR2: SGHNT and YYREEE (reference sequence). V was trimmed by 0 bases and J by 6 bases, leaving 12 bases between them. In nucleotides, the CDR3 is TGTGCCAGCAGCTTGGTCGGCTCAGGGGATGGCTACACCTTC. This codes for CASSLVGSGDGYTF.

V usage is TRBV4-1 and J usage is TRBJ1-6, with a tentative D call TRBD1 (6 bases). The CDR3 covers 13 residues. Trimming took 8 bases from V and 7 from J, leaving 12 bases between them. Germline V gene data show CDR1 as MGHRA and CDR2 as YSYEKL. DNA of the CDR3: TGCGCCAGCCGAGGACAGAACAATTCACCCCTCCACTTT. Translated: CASRGQNNSPLHF.

The chain employs TRBV5-1 and TRBJ1-2; D not certain. Germline lookup yields CDR1 SGHRS and CDR2 YFSETQ. CDR3 length equals 14 residues. Trimming removed 0 bases at V and 2 bases at J, with 8 bases between. The CDR3 coding sequence is TGCGCCAGCAGCTTGGAAGGAGACAACTATGGCTACACCTTC. Translating gives CASSLEGDNYGYTF.

V is TRBV25-1 and J is TRBJ1-5, with D hard to call. CDR1 MGHDK and CDR2 SYGVNS come from the germline V gene. V was shortened by 3 bases and J by 4 bases, with 16 bases between the two germline ends. The CDR3 covers 16 residues. The CDR3: CASSDSEGIENQPQHF. The CDR3 DNA follows: TGTGCCAGCAGTGATTCGGAGGGTATAGAAAATCAGCCCCAGCATTTT.

The chain links TRBV19 to TRBJ1-5, with D possibly matching TRBD1 (5 bases). V was shortened by 2 bases and J by 4 bases, with 15 bases between the two germline ends. CDR3 size: 16 residues. Germline loops: CDR1 LNHDA, CDR2 SQIVND (reference sequence). This chain's CDR3 is CASSIQTASSNQPQHF. The CDR3 nucleotides are TGTGCCAGTAGTATACAGACAGCCTCCTCAAATCAGCCCCAGCATTTT.

The chain employs TRBV11-2 and TRBJ1-1, with 8 bases matching TRBD1. The V gene's germline CDR1 is SGHAT and CDR2 FQNNGV. The ends lost 4 bases at V and 4 bases at J; junction bases unmatched: 5. This CDR3 contains 14 residues. CDR3 bases: TGTGCCAGCAGCTCCCAGACAGGGGTCACTGAAGCTTTCTTT. It yields the protein CASSSQTGVTEAFF. The full variable domain, completed using reference TRBV11-2 and TRBJ1-1, is EAGVAQSPRYKIIEKRQSVAFWCNPISGHATLYWYQQILGQGPKLLIQFQNNGVVDDSQLPKDRFSAERLKGVDSTLKIQPAKLEDSAVYLCASSSQTGVTEAFFGQGTRLTVV.

The chain has TRBV3-1 (or the pseudogene TRBV3-2) and TRBJ2-7, with D possibly matching TRBD1 (5 bases). The V gene lost 1 base and the J gene lost 7 bases, with 8 bases spanning the gap. Germline V gene sequence: CDR1 LGHDT, CDR2 YNNKEL (reference sequence). There are 12 residues in the CDR3. The CDR3: CASSQVQGEQYF. DNA of the CDR3: TGTGCCAGCAGCCAAGTCCAGGGTGAGCAGTACTTC.

The chain links TRBV2 to TRBJ1-3; weak D call: TRBD1 (5 bases). Trimming took 6 bases from V and 0 from J, leaving 15 bases between them. In germline, CDR1 is SNHLY, CDR2 FYNNEI. The CDR3 is 16 residues long. For the CDR3, the DNA is TGTGCCAGCAGCACGGGACTTACGAGCTCTGGAAACACCATATATTTT. Its translation is CASSTGLTSSGNTIYF.